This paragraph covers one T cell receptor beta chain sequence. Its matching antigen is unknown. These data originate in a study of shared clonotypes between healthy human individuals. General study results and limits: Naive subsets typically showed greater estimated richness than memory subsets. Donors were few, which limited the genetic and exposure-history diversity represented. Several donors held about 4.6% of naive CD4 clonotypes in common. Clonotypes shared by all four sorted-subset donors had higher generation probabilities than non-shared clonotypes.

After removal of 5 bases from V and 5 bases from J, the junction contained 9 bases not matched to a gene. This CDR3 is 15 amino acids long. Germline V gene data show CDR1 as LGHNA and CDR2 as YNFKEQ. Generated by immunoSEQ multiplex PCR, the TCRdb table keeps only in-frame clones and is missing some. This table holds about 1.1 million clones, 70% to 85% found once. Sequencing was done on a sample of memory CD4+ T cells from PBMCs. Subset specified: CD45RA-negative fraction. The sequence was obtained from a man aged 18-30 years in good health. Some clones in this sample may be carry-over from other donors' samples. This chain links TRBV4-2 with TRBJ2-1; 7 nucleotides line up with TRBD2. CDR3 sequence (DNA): TGTGCCAGCAGCACGGGGGGTAGCGGCCACAATGAGCAGTTCTTC. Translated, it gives CASSTGGSGHNEQFF.